The text below deals with one TCR beta chain. The CDR3 spans 16 residues. Per germline, CDR1 SGHDT and CDR2 YYEEEE. V lost 6 bases and J lost 9, with 27 bases in between. Profiling relied on immunoSEQ multiplex PCR, and the TCRdb table lists in-frame clones only, not all of them. The sample includes 150,000 to 200,000 clones, approximately 88% of them seen just once. The source of the sample is a study of blood T cell repertoires in COVID-19. Resolution of symptoms, clearance, or two negative PCRs was present in recovered Cohort 3 donors. The rearrangement uses TRBV5-6 and TRBJ1-1; D is possibly TRBD1 (5 bases). Material: PBMCs or T cells enriched from blood (not recorded which). The clonotype comes from a woman aged 18-29 years who had recovered from COVID-19. CDR3 in amino acids: CASTSSFGDSGVKAFF. CDR3 in DNA: TGTGCCAGCACCTCCAGCTTTGGCGACAGTGGGGTTAAAGCTTTCTTT. Full variable domain (rest looked up from reference TRBV5-6 and TRBJ1-1): DAGVTQSPTHLIKTRGQQVTLRCSPKSGHDTVSWYQQALGQGPQFIFQYYEEEERQRGNFPDRFSGHQFPNYSSELNVNALLLGDSALYLCASTSSFGDSGVKAFFGQGTRLTVV.